This TCR beta chain was identified during a study of shared clonotypes between healthy human individuals. Methods used by the authors: For the immunoSEQ data, sequences were junction-only without quality scores, so filtering differed. The protocol was immunoSEQ multiplex PCR, while the TCRdb copy is restricted to in-frame clones and leaves out a portion. From that table come the V and J calls and clone size; the DNA was used to work out D and trimming. The table has about 2.4 million clones, 93% seen once; the top ten hold about 0.38%. Trimming cost V 2 bases and J 3 bases; bases outside gene matches: 6. CDR3 length: 17 amino acids. Germline CDR1 MGHRA, CDR2 YSYEKL. General study results and limits: Larger estimated richness was generally recorded for naive subsets relative to memory subsets.

With regard to this clone: The antigen is undetermined.

Sequenced input: naive CD4+ T cells from PBMCs. The subset is: CD45RA+ positively selected. The chain uses TRBV4-1 and TRBJ2-2, with 10 bases fitting TRBD2. This TCR came from a young man in good health. Some clones in this sample may be carry-over from other donors' samples. DNA of the CDR3: TGCGCCAGCAGCCAATATGTGCTAGCGGGAGACACCGGGGAGCTGTTTTTT. Protein product: CASSQYVLAGDTGELFF.